This T cell receptor beta chain is from a study of blood T cells in healthy people across ages. Broader study findings: With unsorted PBMCs, a conclusive comparison of naive versus antigen-experienced cells was not possible.

Extracted total RNA amounted to at least 5.5 micrograms for each sample. It was with a sample-barcoded 5' primer and a J-beta primer mix that a second PCR of about 6 to 11 cycles was run. From each sample, at least 3 million paired-end reads containing CDR3 were obtained. TCRdb itself ran the 5' RACE reads through MiXCR, one entry per CDR3 protein. The sample lists 700,000 to 850,000 distinct CDR3 sequences; approximately 53% were seen once. Concerning this clonotype: Its antigen is not identified.

V shed 5 bases and J shed 3 bases, with 12 bases lying between them. This CDR3 has 13 amino acids. CDR1 and CDR2 (germline): SQVTM, ANQGSEA. Sequencing was performed on blood. The TCR sequence derives from a man aged 80 or over in good health. The gene calls are TRBV29-1 and TRBJ2-3; no clear D. The CDR3 DNA reads as TGCAGCGTTCCTGGACCCGTTACAGATACGCAGTATTTT. As protein: CSVPGPVTDTQYF.